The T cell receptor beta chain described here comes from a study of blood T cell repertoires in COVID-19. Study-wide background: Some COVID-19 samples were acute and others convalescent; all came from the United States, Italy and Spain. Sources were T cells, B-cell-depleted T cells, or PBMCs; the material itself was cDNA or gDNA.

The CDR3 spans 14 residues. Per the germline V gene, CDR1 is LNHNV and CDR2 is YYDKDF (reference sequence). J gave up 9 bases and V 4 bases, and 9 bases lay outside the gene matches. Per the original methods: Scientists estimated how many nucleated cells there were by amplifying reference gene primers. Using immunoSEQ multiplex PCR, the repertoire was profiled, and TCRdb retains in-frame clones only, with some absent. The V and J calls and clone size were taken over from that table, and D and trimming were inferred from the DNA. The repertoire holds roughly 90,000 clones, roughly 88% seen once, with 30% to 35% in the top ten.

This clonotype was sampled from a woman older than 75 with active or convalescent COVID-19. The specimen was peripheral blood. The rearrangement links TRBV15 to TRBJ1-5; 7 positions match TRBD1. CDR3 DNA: TGTGCCACCAGCATGGACAGGTACCCAGGGCCCCAGCATTTT. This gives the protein CATSMDRYPGPQHF.